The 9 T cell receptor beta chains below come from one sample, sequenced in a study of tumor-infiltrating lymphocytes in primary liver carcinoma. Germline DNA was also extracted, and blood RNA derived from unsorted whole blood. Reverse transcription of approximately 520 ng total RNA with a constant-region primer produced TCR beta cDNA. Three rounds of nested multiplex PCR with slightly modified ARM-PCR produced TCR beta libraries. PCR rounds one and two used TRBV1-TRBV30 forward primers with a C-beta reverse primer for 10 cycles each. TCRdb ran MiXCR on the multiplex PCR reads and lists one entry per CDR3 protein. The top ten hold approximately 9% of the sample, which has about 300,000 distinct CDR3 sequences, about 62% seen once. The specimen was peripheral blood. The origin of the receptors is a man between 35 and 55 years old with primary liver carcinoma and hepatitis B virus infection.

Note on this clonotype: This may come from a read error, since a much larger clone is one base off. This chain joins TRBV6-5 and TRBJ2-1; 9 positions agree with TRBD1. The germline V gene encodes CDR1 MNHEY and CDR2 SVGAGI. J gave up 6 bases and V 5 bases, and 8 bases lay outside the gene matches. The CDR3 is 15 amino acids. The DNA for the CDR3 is TGTGCCAGCAGTCGTACAGGGGGCCCCTGCAATGAGCAGTTCTTC. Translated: CASSRTGGPCNEQFF.

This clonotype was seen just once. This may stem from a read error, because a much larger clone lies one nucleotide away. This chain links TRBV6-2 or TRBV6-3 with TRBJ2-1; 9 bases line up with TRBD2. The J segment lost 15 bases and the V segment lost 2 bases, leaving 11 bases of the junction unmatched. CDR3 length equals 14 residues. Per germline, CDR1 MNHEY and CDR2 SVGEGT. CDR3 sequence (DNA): TGTGCCAGCAGTTACCCGGGGGGTAGCGGGAGAATGTTCTTC. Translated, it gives CASSYPGGSGRMFF.

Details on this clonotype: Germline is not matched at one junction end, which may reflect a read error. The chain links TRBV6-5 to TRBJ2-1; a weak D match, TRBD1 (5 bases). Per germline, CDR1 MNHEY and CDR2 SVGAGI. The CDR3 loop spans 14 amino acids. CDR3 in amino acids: CASSADRAYNVQFF. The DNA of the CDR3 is TGTGCCAGCAGTGCAGACAGAGCCTACAATGTGCAGTTCTTC.

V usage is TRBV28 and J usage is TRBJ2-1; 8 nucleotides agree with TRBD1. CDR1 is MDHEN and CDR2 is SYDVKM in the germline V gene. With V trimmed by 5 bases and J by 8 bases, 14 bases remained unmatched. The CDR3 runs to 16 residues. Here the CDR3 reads CASSGTGGRFRDEQFF. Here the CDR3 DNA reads TGTGCCAGCAGTGGAACAGGGGGTAGGTTTAGAGATGAGCAGTTCTTC. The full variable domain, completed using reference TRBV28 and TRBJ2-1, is DVKVTQSSRYLVKRTGEKVFLECVQDMDHENMFWYRQDPGLGLRLIYFSYDVKMKEKGDIPEGYSVSREKKERFSLILESASTNQTSMYLCASSGTGGRFRDEQFFGPGTRLTVL.

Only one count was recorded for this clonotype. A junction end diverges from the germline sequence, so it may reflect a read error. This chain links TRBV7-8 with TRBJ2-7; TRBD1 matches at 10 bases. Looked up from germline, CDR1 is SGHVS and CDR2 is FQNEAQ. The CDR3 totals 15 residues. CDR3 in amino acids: CASSLVPGQGYGQYF. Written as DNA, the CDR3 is TGTGCCAGCAGCTTAGTCCCGGGACAGGGGTACGGGCAGTACTTC.

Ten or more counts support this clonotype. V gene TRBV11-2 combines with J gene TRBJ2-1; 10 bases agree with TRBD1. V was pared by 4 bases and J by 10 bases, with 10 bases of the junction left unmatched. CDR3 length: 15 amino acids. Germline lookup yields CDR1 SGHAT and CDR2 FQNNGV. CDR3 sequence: CASSSRQGASGEQFF. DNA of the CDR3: TGTGCCAGCAGCTCCAGACAGGGGGCATCGGGGGAGCAGTTCTTC.

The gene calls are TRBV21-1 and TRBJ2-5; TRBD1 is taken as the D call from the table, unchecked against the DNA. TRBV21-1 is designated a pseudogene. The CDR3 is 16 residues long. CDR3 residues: CASSTRARDRKETQYF. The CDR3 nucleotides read TGTGCCAGCAGCACAAGAGCACGAGACAGAAAAGAGACCCAGTACTTC.

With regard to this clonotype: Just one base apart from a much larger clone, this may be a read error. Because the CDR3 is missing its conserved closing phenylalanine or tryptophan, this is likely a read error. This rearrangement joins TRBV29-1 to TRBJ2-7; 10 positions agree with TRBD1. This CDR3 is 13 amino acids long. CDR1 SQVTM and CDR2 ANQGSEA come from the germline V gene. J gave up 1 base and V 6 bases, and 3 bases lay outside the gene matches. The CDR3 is CSVGQGVSYEQYL. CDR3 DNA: TGCAGCGTCGGACAGGGGGTGTCCTACGAGCAGTACTTA.

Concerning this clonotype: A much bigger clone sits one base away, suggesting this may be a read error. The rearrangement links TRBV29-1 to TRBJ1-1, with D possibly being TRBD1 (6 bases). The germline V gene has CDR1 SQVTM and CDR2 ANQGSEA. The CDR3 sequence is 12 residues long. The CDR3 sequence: CSVVRGNTEAIF. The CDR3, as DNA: TGCAGCGTCGTAAGGGGGAACACTGAAGCTATCTTT.